The rows below give T cell receptor beta chains drawn from one sample of a study of cytomegalovirus exposure and HLA in healthy donors. Clones were sequenced by immunoSEQ multiplex PCR, and TCRdb holds only the in-frame ones, with some missing. The sample holds roughly 80,000 clones, 70% to 85% seen once. What was sequenced was PBMCs. These receptor sequences come from a woman between 45 and 60 years old in good health and CMV-seronegative. Both conserved end residues are part of each CDR3. D genes are given only for firm matches. Clone size is stated in some rows and not others, as once, few, many or a class when expanded.

J | V | size | D | CDR3 | DNA
TRBJ2-5 | TRBV19 | - | - | CASSTHQETQGGGETQYF | TGTGCCAGTAGTACCCACCAAGAGACCCAGGGAGGGGGGGAGACCCAGTACTTC
TRBJ1-1 | TRBV12-5 | - | - | CASGFGSGSEAFF | TGTGCTAGTGGTTTTGGTTCAGGATCTGAAGCTTTCTTT
TRBJ2-1 | TRBV4-2 | - | - | CASSQLIRSRNEQFF | TGTGCCAGCAGCCAATTAATTCGGTCTCGTAATGAGCAGTTCTTC
TRBJ2-3 | TRBV15 | - | TRBD1 | CATSRGGGTGTYTQYF | TGTGCCACCAGCAGAGGGGGGGGGACAGGGACATATACGCAGTATTTT
TRBJ2-1 | TRBV5-1 | - | TRBD2 | CASSARTSGRAGSYNEQFF | TGCGCCAGCAGCGCCCGGACTAGCGGGAGGGCCGGATCCTACAATGAGCAGTTCTTC
TRBJ1-3 | TRBV7-2 | - | TRBD1 | CASSSPGRDSSGNTIYF | TGTGCCAGCAGCTCACCTGGCAGGGACAGCTCTGGAAACACCATATATTTT
TRBJ1-1 | TRBV25-1 | - | TRBD1 | CASTPVTGQGRTEAFF | TGTGCCAGCACCCCTGTAACGGGACAGGGGAGGACTGAAGCTTTCTTT
TRBJ1-6 | TRBV11-2 | - | - | CASSLETGGRGRSPLHF | TGTGCCAGCAGCTTAGAAACGGGGGGCAGGGGAAGGTCACCCCTCCACTTT
TRBJ2-1 | TRBV5-1 | few | TRBD1 | CASSLRTGGGNEQFF | TGCGCCAGCAGCTTGAGGACAGGGGGCGGGAATGAGCAGTTCTTC
TRBJ2-2 | TRBV2 | - | TRBD2 | CASISLAGGFAGELFF | TGTGCCAGCATTTCACTAGCGGGAGGGTTCGCCGGGGAGCTGTTTTTT
TRBJ2-5 | TRBV4-1 | - | - | CASSQAGKETQYF | TGCGCCAGCAGCCAAGCAGGGAAAGAGACCCAGTACTTC
TRBJ2-3 | TRBV30 | few | TRBD2 | CAWTQGLAGSDTQYF | TGTGCCTGGACACAGGGACTAGCGGGGTCGGATACGCAGTATTTT
TRBJ1-2 | TRBV6-1 | few | - | CASSEGREGLYGYTF | TGTGCCAGCAGTGAAGGCCGAGAGGGTTTATATGGCTACACCTTC
TRBJ1-5 | TRBV4-3 | - | TRBD1 | CASSQVRQGYSNQPQHF | TGCGCCAGCAGCCAAGTCCGACAGGGATATAGCAATCAGCCCCAGCATTTT
TRBJ2-1 | TRBV11-2 | - | TRBD2 | CASSFLSSGSYNEQFF | TGTGCCAGCAGCTTCTTGTCTAGCGGGAGTTACAATGAGCAGTTCTTC
TRBJ2-5 | TRBV7-6 | - | TRBD1 | CASGDRGETQYF | TGTGCCAGCGGGGACAGGGGAGAGACCCAGTACTTC
TRBJ1-3 | TRBV19 | - | - | CASRGSGGSGNTIYF | TGTGCCAGTAGGGGATCGGGGGGATCCGGAAACACCATATATTTT
TRBJ2-1 | TRBV5-1 | - | TRBD2 | CASRPGTSGGEQFF | TGCGCCAGCAGGCCCGGGACTAGCGGTGGGGAGCAGTTCTTC
TRBJ1-1 | TRBV5-1 | - | - | CASSLEPNTEAFF | TGCGCCAGCAGCTTGGAGCCTAACACTGAAGCTTTCTTT
TRBJ2-1 | TRBV20-1 | - | - | CSATNRVEQFF | TGCAGTGCGACCAACAGGGTTGAGCAGTTCTTC
TRBJ2-1 | TRBV7-3 | once | TRBD2 | CASSLPGGPYNEQFF | TGTGCCAGCAGTCTCCCGGGGGGGCCCTACAATGAGCAGTTCTTC
TRBJ2-5 | TRBV9 | - | TRBD1 | CASSVTTGALGEETQYF | TGTGCCAGCAGCGTAACGACAGGGGCGTTAGGTGAAGAGACCCAGTACTTC
TRBJ2-3 | TRBV13 | - | TRBD2 | CASSLESSGGTDTQYF | TGTGCCAGCAGCTTAGAGAGTAGCGGGGGCACAGATACGCAGTATTTT
TRBJ1-3 | TRBV28 | - | TRBD1 | CASSSLRGQGRNTIYF | TGTGCCAGCAGTTCCCTGCGGGGACAGGGCAGAAACACCATATATTTT
TRBJ2-3 | TRBV5-1 | - | - | CASSPAVLGTDTQYF | TGCGCCAGCAGCCCGGCGGTCCTAGGCACAGATACGCAGTATTTT
TRBJ1-1 | TRBV27 | - | - | CASSPPGITEAFF | TGTGCCAGCAGTCCCCCCGGGATCACTGAAGCTTTCTTT
TRBJ2-3 | TRBV7-6 | - | - | CASSAILGGSTDTQYF | TGTGCCAGCAGCGCCATCTTGGGCGGGAGCACAGATACGCAGTATTTT
TRBJ1-2 | TRBV4-1 | - | TRBD1 | CASSPRGQPNYGYTF | TGCGCCAGCAGCCCAAGGGGACAGCCTAACTATGGCTACACCTTC
TRBJ2-3 | TRBV2 | - | TRBD2 | CASRTLAGTSTDTQYF | TGTGCCAGCAGAACTCTAGCGGGGACTAGCACAGATACGCAGTATTTT
TRBJ1-6 | TRBV7-2 | - | TRBD1 | CASSFRQGARNSPLHF | TGTGCCAGCAGCTTCCGACAGGGGGCGCGGAATTCACCCCTCCACTTT
TRBJ1-1 | TRBV14 | - | - | CASSPRTVNTEAFF | TGTGCCAGCAGCCCCCGGACAGTGAACACTGAAGCTTTCTTT
TRBJ2-2 | TRBV11-2 | - | TRBD1 | CASSLEQGAGGELFF | TGTGCCAGCAGCTTAGAACAGGGGGCAGGCGGGGAGCTGTTTTTT
TRBJ1-1 | TRBV2 | - | - | CASSEEGNTEAFF | TGTGCCAGCAGTGAGGAGGGTAACACTGAAGCTTTCTTT
TRBJ1-1 | TRBV2 | - | TRBD1 | CASSVGQGAPEAFF | TGTGCCAGCAGTGTAGGTCAGGGGGCCCCTGAAGCTTTCTTT
TRBJ1-1 | TRBV4-1 | few | - | CASSQEGQNTEAFF | TGCGCCAGCAGCCAAGAGGGACAGAACACTGAAGCTTTCTTT
TRBJ1-2 | TRBV11-2 | - | TRBD1 | CASSISTGNYGYTF | TGTGCCAGCAGCATCTCGACAGGGAACTATGGCTACACCTTC
TRBJ2-7 | TRBV28 | - | TRBD1 | CASTDHTGVYEQYF | TGTGCCAGCACCGACCATACAGGGGTGTACGAGCAGTACTTC
TRBJ2-7 | TRBV11-2 | - | TRBD1 | CASSPSGQEFYEQYF | TGTGCCAGCAGCCCCTCGGGACAGGAGTTCTACGAGCAGTACTTC
TRBJ2-1 | TRBV6-5 | - | TRBD1 | CASSLQPGTGGNEQFF | TGTGCCAGCAGTTTACAGCCCGGGACAGGCGGCAATGAGCAGTTCTTC
TRBJ1-2 | TRBV7-9 | - | - | CASSSYRDIMYYTF | TGTGCCAGCAGTTCCTACCGGGACATTATGTACTACACCTTC